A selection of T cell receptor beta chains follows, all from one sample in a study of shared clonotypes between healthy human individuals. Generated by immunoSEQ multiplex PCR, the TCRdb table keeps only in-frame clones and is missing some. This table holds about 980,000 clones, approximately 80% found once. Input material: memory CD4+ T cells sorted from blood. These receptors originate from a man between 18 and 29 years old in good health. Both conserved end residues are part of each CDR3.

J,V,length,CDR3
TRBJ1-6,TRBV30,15,CAWSQPTGGGSPLHF
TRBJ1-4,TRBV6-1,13,CASSERERGKLFF
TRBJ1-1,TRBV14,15,CASSRLGQGNTEAFF
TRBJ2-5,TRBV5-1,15,CASSLVSGDQETQYF
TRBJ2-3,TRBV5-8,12,CASSGMGGTQYF
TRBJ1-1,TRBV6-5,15,CASSYLLTGATEAFF
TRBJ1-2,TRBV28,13,CASSLLGTYGYTF
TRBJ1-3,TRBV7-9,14,CASSTTQSGNTIYF
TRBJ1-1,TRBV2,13,CASSRDRNTEAFF
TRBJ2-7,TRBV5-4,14,CASSRGLAVDEQYF
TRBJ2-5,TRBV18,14,CASSPPVGKETQYF
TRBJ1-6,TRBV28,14,CASSPGQGGSPLHF
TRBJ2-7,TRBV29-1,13,CSVEGQGGDEQYF
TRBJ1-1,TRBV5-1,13,CASSWDRGTEAFF
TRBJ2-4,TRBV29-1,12,CSVARGRDIQYF
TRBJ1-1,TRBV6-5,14,CASSYSTGNTEAFF
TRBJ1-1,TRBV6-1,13,CASSEWEGTEAFF
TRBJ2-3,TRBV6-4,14,CASSGTHGTDTQYF
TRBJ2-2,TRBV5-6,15,CASSWRDRATGELFF
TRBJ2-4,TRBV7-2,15,CASSQRTVAKNIQYF
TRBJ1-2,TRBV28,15,CASSLFRGTGDGYTF
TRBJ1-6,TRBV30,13,CAWSVAENSPLHF